The 7 T cell receptor beta chains presented below share a single source sample, sequenced in a study of T cell clones after liver transplantation. Produced via immunoSEQ multiplex PCR; TCRdb's table is partial and in-frame only. Of some 110,000 clones in the sample, 75% to 85% were seen once. This specimen was CD4+ T cells from blood, taken before liver transplant. The receptors shown here come from a human donor who received a liver transplant.

The chain uses TRBV7-8 and TRBJ2-2; D is possibly TRBD2 (5 bases). Germline V gene data show CDR1 as SGHVS and CDR2 as FQNEAQ. The CDR3 runs to 15 residues. V lost 2 bases and J lost 6, with 13 bases in between. This chain's CDR3 is CASSLRFGDSGELFF. The CDR3 region has the DNA TGTGCCAGCAGCTTACGGTTCGGGGATTCCGGGGAGCTGTTTTTT.

The chain recombines TRBV19 with TRBJ2-5; D is uncertain. Deletions cut 6 bases from V and 9 bases from J, with 20 bases between. Looked up from germline, CDR1 is LNHDA and CDR2 is SQIVND (reference sequence). The CDR3 is 14 residues long. CDR3 region: CASSPTAARTSQYF. Here the CDR3 DNA reads TGTGCCAGTAGCCCTACTGCAGCCCGTACGTCCCAGTACTTC.

The V and J genes are TRBV28 and TRBJ1-1; D call uncertain. V lost 4 bases and J lost 10, with 13 bases in between. Germline values: CDR1 MDHEN, CDR2 SYDVKM. This CDR3 has 12 amino acids. This CDR3 reads CASSSPPPGAFF. CDR3 DNA: TGTGCCAGCAGTTCTCCACCCCCAGGAGCTTTCTTT.

The rearrangement uses TRBV14 and TRBJ2-2; no firm D call. Germline CDR1 reads SGHDN; CDR2 reads FVKESK. V was pared by 3 bases and J by 5 bases, with 16 bases between. This CDR3 spans 16 amino acids. The DNA for the CDR3 is TGTGCCAGCAGCCATGACTCGGCCCGAGTAACCGGGGAGCTGTTTTTT. The encoded protein is CASSHDSARVTGELFF.

This clone was recorded only once. The chain employs TRBV2 and TRBJ1-2; 7 bases line up with TRBD1. J lost 5 bases, V lost 6 bases, and 12 bases had no gene match. CDR1 and CDR2 from the germline V gene are SNHLY and FYNNEI. This CDR3 spans 15 amino acids. The CDR3 nucleotides are TGTGCCAGCAGAGGAACGGACAGGCCAAATTATGGCTACACCTTC. Protein sequence: CASRGTDRPNYGYTF.

This sequence joins TRBV7-9 and TRBJ1-2; D possibly corresponds to TRBD1 (5 bases). This CDR3 comprises 15 residues. Per germline, CDR1 SEHNR and CDR2 FQNEAQ (reference sequence). The V and J ends lost 7 bases and 0 bases respectively, with 15 bases between them. The CDR3 bases are TGTGCCAGCACCCAACCCGAGACAGCTAACTATGGCTACACCTTC. Its protein is CASTQPETANYGYTF.

The chain joins TRBV19 to TRBJ2-2; 9 bases match TRBD1. This CDR3 spans 15 amino acids. CDR1 LNHDA and CDR2 SQIVND come from the germline V gene (reference sequence). V lost 4 bases, J lost 4 bases, and 4 bases stayed unmatched. CDR3 loop: CASSTGQGTTGELFF. The CDR3 region has the DNA TGTGCCAGTAGTACGGGACAGGGTACCACCGGGGAGCTGTTTTTT.